One and the same sample provided the 9 T cell receptor beta chains below, sequenced in a study of early T cells in non-severe SARS-CoV-2 infection. TCRdb passed the 5' RACE reads through MiXCR, listing each CDR3 protein once. The data contain around 50,000 distinct CDR3 sequences, around 4% of them seen just once; the ten biggest clones take up 5.5% to 6.5%. The sample was whole blood. The receptors were sampled from an adult who was a healthcare worker with PCR-confirmed SARS-CoV-2 infection or an uninfected control (not recorded which).

The chain couples TRBV2 to TRBJ2-7; D remains ambiguous. The CDR3 is 15 amino acids. Germline CDR1 reads SNHLY; CDR2 reads FYNNEI. V shed 1 base and J shed 6 bases, with 16 bases lying between them. DNA of the CDR3: TGTGCCAGCAGTGAAGGGCGGTCCCATGTCGCCGAGCAGTACTTC. Amino acids: CASSEGRSHVAEQYF.

A few counts support this clonotype. CDR3 coding DNA: TGTGCCAGCAGCGTAGGGGTAGCCAACACCGGGGAGCTGTTTTTT. This gives the protein CASSVGVANTGELFF. The chain uses TRBV9 and TRBJ2-2, with no clear D. Germline lookup yields CDR1 SGDLS and CDR2 YYNGEE. This CDR3 is built from 15 residues. The V end lost 0 bases, the J end lost 2 bases, and 8 bases lay between the germline ends.

The rearrangement joins TRBV6-5 to TRBJ2-7; a possible D gene is TRBD1 (6 bases). Looked up from germline, CDR1 is MNHEY and CDR2 is SVGAGI. V shed 0 bases and J shed 3 bases, with 12 bases lying between them. The CDR3 covers 15 residues. CDR3: CASSYSSDRLYEQYF. The DNA for the CDR3 is TGTGCCAGCAGTTACTCGTCCGACAGGCTCTACGAGCAGTACTTC.

The chain uses TRBV3-1 and TRBJ2-2; the match to TRBD1 covers 7 bases. The CDR3 has 15 amino acids. Germline CDR1 reads LGHDT; CDR2 reads YNNKEL (reference sequence). V lost 6 bases, J lost 1 base, and 5 bases stayed unmatched. In nucleotides, the CDR3 is TGTGCCAGCAGGCTTCACAGGGGGAACACCGGGGAGCTGTTTTTT. Protein sequence: CASRLHRGNTGELFF.

At least ten counts were recorded for this clonotype. This rearrangement joins TRBV11-1 to TRBJ2-5; tentative D call: TRBD1 (6 bases). The CDR3 loop spans 14 amino acids. From germline, CDR1 is SGHAT and CDR2 FQDESV (reference sequence). The germline V and J ends were trimmed by 5 bases and 2 bases, with 12 bases remaining between them. As DNA, the CDR3 is TGTGCCAGCAGCCATAGGACAGTACAAGAGACCCAGTACTTC. Translating gives CASSHRTVQETQYF.

This clonotype was recorded at least ten times. The chain joins TRBV11-2 to TRBJ2-5; a possible D gene is TRBD2 (6 bases). CDR1 is SGHAT and CDR2 is FQNNGV in the germline V gene. The germline V and J ends were trimmed by 5 bases and 4 bases, with 17 bases remaining between them. The CDR3 spans 15 residues. The CDR3 nucleotides are TGTGCCAGCAGCCCCTCGGACGGGAGTGTAGAGACCCAGTACTTC. Amino acids: CASSPSDGSVETQYF.

This clonotype has at least ten counts. The gene calls are TRBV6-1 and TRBJ2-7; D possibly uses TRBD1 or TRBD2 (5 bases each). Trimming took 7 bases from V and 2 from J, leaving 9 bases between them. Germline V gives CDR1 MNHNS, CDR2 SASEGT. This CDR3 contains 12 residues. The CDR3 protein is CASMGRTYEQYF. The CDR3 nucleotides read TGTGCCAGCATGGGACGGACCTACGAGCAGTACTTC.

This clonotype was found a few times. The chain uses TRBV30 and TRBJ1-2; D gene ambiguous. V gave up 5 bases and J gave up 8 bases, with 15 bases separating them. The CDR3 is 12 amino acids. Germline V gives CDR1 GTSNPN, CDR2 SVGIG (reference sequence). This CDR3 reads CAWGGRSGGYTF. In DNA, the CDR3 is TGTGCCTGGGGAGGCCGAAGCGGAGGCTACACCTTC. Full variable domain (remainder filled in from reference TRBV30 and TRBJ1-2): SQTIHQWPATLVQPVGSPLSLECTVEGTSNPNLYWYRQAAGRGLQLLFYSVGIGQISSEVPQNLSASRPQDRQFILSSKKLLLSDSGFYLCAWGGRSGGYTFGSGTRLTVV.

The chain employs TRBV6-1 and TRBJ2-6; no reliable D call. The CDR3 loop spans 13 amino acids. Trimming removed 4 bases from V and 3 bases from J, with 4 bases in between. The germline gives CDR1 MNHNS, CDR2 SASEGT. CDR3 bases: TGTGCCAGCAGTGTTGTTGGGGCCAACGTCCTGACTTTC. This translates into CASSVVGANVLTF.